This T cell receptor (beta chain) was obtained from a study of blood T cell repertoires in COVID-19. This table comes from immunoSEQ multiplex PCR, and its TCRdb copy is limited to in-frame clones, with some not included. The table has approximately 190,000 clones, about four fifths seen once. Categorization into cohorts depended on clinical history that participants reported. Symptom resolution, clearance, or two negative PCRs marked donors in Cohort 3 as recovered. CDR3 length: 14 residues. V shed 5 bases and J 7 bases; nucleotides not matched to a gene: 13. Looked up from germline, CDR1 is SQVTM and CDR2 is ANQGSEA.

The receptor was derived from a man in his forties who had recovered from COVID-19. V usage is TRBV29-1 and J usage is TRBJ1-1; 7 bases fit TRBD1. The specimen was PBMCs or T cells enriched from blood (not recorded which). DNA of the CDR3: TGCAGCGTTCCTCCAATACAGGGGTACGATGAAGCTTTCTTT. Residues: CSVPPIQGYDEAFF.